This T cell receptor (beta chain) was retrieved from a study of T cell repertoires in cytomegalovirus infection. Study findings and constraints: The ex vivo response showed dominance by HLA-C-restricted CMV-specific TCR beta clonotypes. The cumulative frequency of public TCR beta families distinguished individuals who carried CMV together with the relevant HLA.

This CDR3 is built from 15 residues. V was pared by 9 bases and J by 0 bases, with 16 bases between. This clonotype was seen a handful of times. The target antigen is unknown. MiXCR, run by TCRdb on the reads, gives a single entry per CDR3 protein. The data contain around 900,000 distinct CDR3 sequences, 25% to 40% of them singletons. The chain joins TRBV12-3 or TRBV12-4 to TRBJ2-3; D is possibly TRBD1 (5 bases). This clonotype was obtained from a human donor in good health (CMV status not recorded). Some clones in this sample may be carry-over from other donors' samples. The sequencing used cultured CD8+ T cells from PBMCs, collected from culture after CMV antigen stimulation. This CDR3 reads CASLGGADSTDTQYF. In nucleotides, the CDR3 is TGTGCCAGTCTTGGTGGGGCCGATAGCACAGATACGCAGTATTTT.